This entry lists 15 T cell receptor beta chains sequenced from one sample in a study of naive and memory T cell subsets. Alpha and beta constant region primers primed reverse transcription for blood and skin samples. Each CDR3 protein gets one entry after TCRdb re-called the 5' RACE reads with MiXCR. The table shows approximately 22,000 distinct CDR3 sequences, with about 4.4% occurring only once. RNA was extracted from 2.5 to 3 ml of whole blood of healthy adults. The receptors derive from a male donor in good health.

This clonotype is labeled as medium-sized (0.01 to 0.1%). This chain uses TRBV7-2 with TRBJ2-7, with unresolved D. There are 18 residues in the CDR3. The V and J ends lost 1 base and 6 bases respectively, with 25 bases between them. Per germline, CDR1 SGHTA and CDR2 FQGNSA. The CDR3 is CASSLGYESVRRRVEQYF. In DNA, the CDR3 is TGTGCCAGCAGCTTAGGGTACGAGTCTGTGCGGCGGAGAGTCGAGCAGTACTTC.

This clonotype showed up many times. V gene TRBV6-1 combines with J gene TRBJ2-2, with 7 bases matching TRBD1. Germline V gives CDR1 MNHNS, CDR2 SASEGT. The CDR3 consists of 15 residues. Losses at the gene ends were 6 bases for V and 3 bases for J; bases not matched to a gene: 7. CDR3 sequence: CASRKGGADTGELFF. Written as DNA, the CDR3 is TGTGCCAGCAGGAAAGGGGGCGCCGACACCGGGGAGCTGTTTTTT.

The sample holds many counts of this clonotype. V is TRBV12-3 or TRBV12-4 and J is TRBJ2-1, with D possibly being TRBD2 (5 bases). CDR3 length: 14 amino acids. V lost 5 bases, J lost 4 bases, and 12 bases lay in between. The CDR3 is CASSQSGPYNEQFF. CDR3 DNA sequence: TGTGCCAGCAGTCAAAGCGGACCTTACAATGAGCAGTTCTTC.

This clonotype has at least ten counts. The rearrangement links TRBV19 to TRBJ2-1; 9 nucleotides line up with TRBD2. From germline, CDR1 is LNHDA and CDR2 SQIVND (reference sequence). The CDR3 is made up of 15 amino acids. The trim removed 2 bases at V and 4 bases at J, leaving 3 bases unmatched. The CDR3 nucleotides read TGTGCCAGTAGTATATCTAGCGGGGAGTACAATGAGCAGTTCTTC. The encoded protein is CASSISSGEYNEQFF.

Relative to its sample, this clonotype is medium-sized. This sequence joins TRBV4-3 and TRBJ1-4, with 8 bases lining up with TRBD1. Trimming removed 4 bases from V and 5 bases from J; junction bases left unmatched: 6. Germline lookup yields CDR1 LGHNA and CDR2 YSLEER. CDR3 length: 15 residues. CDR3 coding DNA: TGCGCCAGCAGCCTTTTTCGACAGGGGAATGAAAAACTGTTTTTT. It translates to CASSLFRQGNEKLFF.

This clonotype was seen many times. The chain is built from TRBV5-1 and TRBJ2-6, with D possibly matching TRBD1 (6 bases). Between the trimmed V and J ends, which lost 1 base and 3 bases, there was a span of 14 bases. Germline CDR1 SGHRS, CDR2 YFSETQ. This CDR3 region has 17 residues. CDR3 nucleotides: TGCGCCAGCAGCTTGCAGGCACAGGGTATTGGGGCCAACGTCCTGACTTTC. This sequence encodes CASSLQAQGIGANVLTF.

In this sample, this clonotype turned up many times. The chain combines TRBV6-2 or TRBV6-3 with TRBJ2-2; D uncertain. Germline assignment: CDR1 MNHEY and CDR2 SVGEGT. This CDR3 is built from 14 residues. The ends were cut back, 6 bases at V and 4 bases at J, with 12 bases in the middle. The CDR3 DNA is TGTGCCAGCAGCCGAATTGGTGGCACCGGGGAGCTGTTTTTT. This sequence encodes CASSRIGGTGELFF.

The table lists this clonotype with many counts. The CDR3 here is CASSSLAGAATDTQYF. In DNA form, the CDR3 reads TGCGCCAGCAGCTCTTTAGCGGGGGCCGCCACAGATACGCAGTATTTT. V gene TRBV5-1 combines with J gene TRBJ2-3; 9 positions match TRBD2. This CDR3 spans 16 amino acids. After removal of 3 bases from V and 2 bases from J, the junction contained 7 bases not matched to a gene. CDR1 is SGHRS and CDR2 is YFSETQ in the germline V gene.

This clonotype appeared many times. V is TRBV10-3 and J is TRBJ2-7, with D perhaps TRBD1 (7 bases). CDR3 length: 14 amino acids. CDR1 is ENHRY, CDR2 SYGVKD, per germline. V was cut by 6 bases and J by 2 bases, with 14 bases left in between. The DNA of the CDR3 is TGTGCCATCAGCGCACAGGGGACTCCCTACGAGCAGTACTTC. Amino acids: CAISAQGTPYEQYF.

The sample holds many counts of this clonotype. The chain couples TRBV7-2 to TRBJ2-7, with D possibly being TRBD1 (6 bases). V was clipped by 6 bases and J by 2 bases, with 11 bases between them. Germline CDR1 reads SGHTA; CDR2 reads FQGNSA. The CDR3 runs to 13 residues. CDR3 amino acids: CASSHRQAYEQYF. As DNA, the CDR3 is TGTGCCAGCAGTCACCGACAGGCCTACGAGCAGTACTTC.

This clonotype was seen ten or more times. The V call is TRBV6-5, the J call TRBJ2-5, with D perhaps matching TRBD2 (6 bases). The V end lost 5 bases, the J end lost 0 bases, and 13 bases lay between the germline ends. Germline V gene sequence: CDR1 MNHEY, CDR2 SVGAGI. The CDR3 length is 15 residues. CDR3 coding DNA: TGTGCCAGCAGTCTCCATGGACTAAACCAAGAGACCCAGTACTTC. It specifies CASSLHGLNQETQYF.

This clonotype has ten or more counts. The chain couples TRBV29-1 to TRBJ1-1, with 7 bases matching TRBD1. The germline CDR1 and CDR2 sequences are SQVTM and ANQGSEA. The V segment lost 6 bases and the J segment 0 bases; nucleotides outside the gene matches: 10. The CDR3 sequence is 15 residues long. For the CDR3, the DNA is TGCAGCGTGACCCAGGGGGGCAGTCTGAACACTGAAGCTTTCTTT. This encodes CSVTQGGSLNTEAFF. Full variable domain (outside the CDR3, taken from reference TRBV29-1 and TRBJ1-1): SAVISQKPSRDICQRGTSLTIQCQVDSQVTMMFWYRQQPGQSLTLIATANQGSEATYESGFVIDKFPISRPNLTFSTLTVSNMSPEDSSIYLCSVTQGGSLNTEAFFGQGTRLTVV.

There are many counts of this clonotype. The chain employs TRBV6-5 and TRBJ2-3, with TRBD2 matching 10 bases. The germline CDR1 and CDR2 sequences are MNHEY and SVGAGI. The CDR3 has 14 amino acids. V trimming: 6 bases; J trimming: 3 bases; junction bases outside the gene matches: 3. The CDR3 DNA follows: TGTGCCAGCAGCCCTAGCGGGAGTACAGATACGCAGTATTTT. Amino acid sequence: CASSPSGSTDTQYF.

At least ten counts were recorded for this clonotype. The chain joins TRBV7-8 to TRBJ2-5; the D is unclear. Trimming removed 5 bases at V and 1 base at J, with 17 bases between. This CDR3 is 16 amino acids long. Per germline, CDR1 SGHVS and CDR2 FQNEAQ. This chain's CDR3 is CASSPRAIGVQETQYF. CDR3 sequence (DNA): TGTGCCAGCAGCCCCCGCGCCATAGGAGTCCAAGAGACCCAGTACTTC.

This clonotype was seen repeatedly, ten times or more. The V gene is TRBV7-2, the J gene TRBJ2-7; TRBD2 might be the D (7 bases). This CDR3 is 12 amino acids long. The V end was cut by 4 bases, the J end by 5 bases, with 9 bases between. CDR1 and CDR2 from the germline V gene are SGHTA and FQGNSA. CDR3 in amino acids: CASSSGGHEQYF. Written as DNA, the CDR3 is TGTGCCAGCAGCTCGGGGGGCCACGAGCAGTACTTC.